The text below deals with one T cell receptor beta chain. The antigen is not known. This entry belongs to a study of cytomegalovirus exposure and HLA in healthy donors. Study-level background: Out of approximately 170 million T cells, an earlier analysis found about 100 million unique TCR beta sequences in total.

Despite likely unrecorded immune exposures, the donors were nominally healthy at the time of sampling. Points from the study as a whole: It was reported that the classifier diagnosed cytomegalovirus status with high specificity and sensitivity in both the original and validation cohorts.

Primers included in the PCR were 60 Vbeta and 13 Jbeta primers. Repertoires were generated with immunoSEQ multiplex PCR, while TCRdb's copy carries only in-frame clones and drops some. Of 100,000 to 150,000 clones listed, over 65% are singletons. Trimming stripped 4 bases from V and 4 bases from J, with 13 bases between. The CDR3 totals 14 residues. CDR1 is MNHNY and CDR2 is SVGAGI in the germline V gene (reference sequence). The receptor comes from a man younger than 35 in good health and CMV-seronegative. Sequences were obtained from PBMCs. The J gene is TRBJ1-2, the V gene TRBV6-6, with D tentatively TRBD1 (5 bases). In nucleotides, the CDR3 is TGTGCCAGCAGTTCGGACACACGAGGCTATGGCTACACCTTC. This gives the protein CASSSDTRGYGYTF.